This TCR beta chain was captured in a study of T cells in Graves' hyperthyroidism and ophthalmopathy. Study in general: Peripheral blood was obtained at initial diagnosis, preceding any treatment. Whole-study findings and limits: In blood, most of the thyroid clonotypes expanded above 0.001 were also present.

Regions amplified from RNA transcripts were the TCR beta CDR3 regions. TCR CDR3 regions were first amplified by RT-PCR with HTBI primers. MiXCR, run by TCRdb on the multiplex PCR reads, gives a single entry per CDR3 protein. The table records almost 600,000 distinct CDR3 sequences, approximately 15% of them present only once. This CDR3 spans 15 amino acids. The germline gives CDR1 MNHNS, CDR2 SASEGT. This clonotype has a count of ten or more. The target antigen is unknown. The junction differs from germline at one of its ends, possibly a read error. The origin of this receptor is a woman aged 25 to 45 with Graves' hyperthyroidism that later progressed to Graves' ophthalmopathy. The sequenced sample consisted of blood. V usage is TRBV6-1 and J usage is TRBJ2-7; unclear D gene. The CDR3 coding sequence is TGTGCCAGCAGAGAAGGTCAGGTCTACCTCTACGAGCAGTACTTC. The encoded protein is CASREGQVYLYEQYF.